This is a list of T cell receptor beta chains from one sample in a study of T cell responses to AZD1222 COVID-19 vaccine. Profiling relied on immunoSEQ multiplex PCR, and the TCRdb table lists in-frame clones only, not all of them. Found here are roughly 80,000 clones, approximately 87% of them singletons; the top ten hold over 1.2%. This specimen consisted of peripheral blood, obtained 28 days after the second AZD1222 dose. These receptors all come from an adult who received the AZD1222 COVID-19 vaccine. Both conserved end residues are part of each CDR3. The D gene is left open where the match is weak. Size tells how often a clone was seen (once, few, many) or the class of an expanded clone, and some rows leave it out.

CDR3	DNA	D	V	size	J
CASSLRTGGHQPQHF	TGTGCCAGCAGTCTGCGGACAGGTGGGCATCAGCCCCAGCATTTT	TRBD1	TRBV28	-	TRBJ1-5
CASSPSAANYGYTF	TGTGCCAGCTCTCCCTCGGCGGCTAACTATGGCTACACCTTC	-	TRBV18	-	TRBJ1-2
CASSSRTSGGSYNEQFF	TGTGCCAGCAGCTCGCGGACTAGCGGGGGCTCCTACAATGAGCAGTTCTTC	TRBD2	TRBV9	once	TRBJ2-1
CASSVQDADHNSPLHF	TGTGCCAGCAGCGTACAAGACGCGGACCATAATTCACCCCTCCACTTT	-	TRBV9	few	TRBJ1-6
CASSPGTALVYGYTF	TGTGCCAGCAGCCCCGGGACGGCCCTCGTCTATGGCTACACCTTC	-	TRBV7-2	-	TRBJ1-2
CASSQSYSKGTEAFF	TGTGCCAGCAGCCAATCGTATTCCAAGGGCACTGAAGCTTTCTTT	-	TRBV3-1/TRBV3-2	-	TRBJ1-1
CASSFDGTSGANVLTF	TGTGCCAGCAGCTTCGACGGGACCTCTGGGGCCAACGTCCTGACTTTC	-	TRBV3-1/TRBV3-2	-	TRBJ2-6
CASSLILSGIPDTQYF	TGTGCCAGCAGCTTAATTCTTAGCGGGATCCCAGATACGCAGTATTTT	TRBD2	TRBV7-2	-	TRBJ2-3
CASSLKGAGTDTQYF	TGTGCCAGCAGCCTAAAGGGGGCCGGCACAGATACGCAGTATTTT	TRBD1	TRBV7-3	-	TRBJ2-3
CASIGDGTEAFF	TGTGCCAGCATAGGGGACGGCACTGAAGCTTTCTTT	-	TRBV6-5	-	TRBJ1-1
CASTTGRVGYTF	TGTGCCAGCACCACAGGAAGAGTGGGCTACACCTTC	-	TRBV6-5	-	TRBJ1-2
CASSAGGVDQYF	TGTGCCAGCAGTGCGGGGGGCGTTGACCAGTACTTC	-	TRBV25-1	-	TRBJ2-5
CASSQPHRDTVHEQYF	TGCGCCAGCAGCCAGCCACACCGGGACACTGTTCACGAGCAGTACTTC	-	TRBV4-1	once	TRBJ2-7
CASSLGGNYGYTF	TGCGCCAGCAGCTTGGGTGGAAACTATGGCTACACCTTC	-	TRBV5-1	-	TRBJ1-2
CASSIGLAGVNEQFF	TGTGCCAGCAGTATCGGTCTAGCGGGGGTCAATGAGCAGTTCTTC	TRBD2	TRBV27	-	TRBJ2-1
CSVQGAGNQPQHF	TGCAGCGTACAGGGGGCCGGCAATCAGCCCCAGCATTTT	TRBD1	TRBV29-1	-	TRBJ1-5
CASSLVERNTEAFF	TGTGCCAGCAGCTTGGTGGAAAGGAACACTGAAGCTTTCTTT	-	TRBV5-6	few	TRBJ1-1
CASSTLKPGHLNTGELFF	TGTGCCAGCAGCACGCTCAAACCGGGACACCTGAACACCGGGGAGCTGTTTTTT	-	TRBV21-1	-	TRBJ2-2
CASSFGGNTIYF	TGTGCCAGCAGCTTTGGTGGAAACACCATATATTTT	-	TRBV5-8	-	TRBJ1-3
CASSQGGDRTEAFF	TGTGCCAGCAGCCAAGGGGGGGATCGGACTGAAGCTTTCTTT	-	TRBV4-2	-	TRBJ1-1
CASSEAGLAGNEQFF	TGTGCCAGCAGTGAAGCGGGGCTAGCGGGGAATGAGCAGTTCTTC	TRBD2	TRBV2	-	TRBJ2-1
CASDRETGNTIYF	TGTGCCAGCGACAGGGAAACTGGAAACACCATATATTTT	TRBD1	TRBV12-3/TRBV12-4	-	TRBJ1-3
CASRGGLGYTF	TGTGCCAGCCGAGGGGGGCTGGGCTACACCTTC	-	TRBV5-6	few	TRBJ1-2
CAWSTGTSNQPQHF	TGTGCCTGGAGTACGGGGACGAGCAATCAGCCCCAGCATTTT	-	TRBV30	-	TRBJ1-5
CATWDGRGDTDTQYF	TGTGCCACCTGGGACGGGCGGGGGGACACAGATACGCAGTATTTT	TRBD2	TRBV10-3	-	TRBJ2-3
CASTVASGAPYEQYF	TGTGCCAGCACGGTGGCTAGCGGGGCCCCATACGAGCAGTACTTC	TRBD2	TRBV6-5	-	TRBJ2-7
CAVQMGYDEKLFF	TGTGCCGTCCAGATGGGTTACGATGAAAAACTGTTTTTT	-	TRBV28	once	TRBJ1-4
CASSPGLAGVDETQYF	TGTGCCAGCAGCCCTGGACTAGCGGGGGTGGATGAGACCCAGTACTTC	TRBD2	TRBV6-2/TRBV6-3	-	TRBJ2-5
CASSSPGLVQYF	TGTGCCAGCAGCTCCCCGGGACTAGTCCAGTATTTT	TRBD2	TRBV28	-	TRBJ2-3
CASSSRPKRNEQFF	TGTGCCAGCAGTTCGCGACCTAAAAGGAATGAGCAGTTCTTC	-	TRBV28	-	TRBJ2-1
CASSSRLAGGSDTQYF	TGTGCCAGCAGCTCGAGACTAGCGGGGGGATCAGATACGCAGTATTTT	TRBD2	TRBV5-4	-	TRBJ2-3
CAISDGSQNYEQYF	TGTGCCATCAGTGACGGTAGTCAAAACTACGAGCAGTACTTC	-	TRBV10-3	-	TRBJ2-7
CASSGPGSYTGELFF	TGTGCCAGCAGTGGGCCGGGCTCTTACACCGGGGAGCTGTTTTTT	-	TRBV28	-	TRBJ2-2
CASSSGGSGNQPQHF	TGCGCCAGCAGTTCTGGCGGTTCGGGGAATCAGCCCCAGCATTTT	-	TRBV5-1	-	TRBJ1-5
CASSRQGLNYEQYF	TGTGCCAGTAGTAGACAGGGACTCAACTACGAGCAGTACTTC	-	TRBV19	-	TRBJ2-7